This is a list of T cell receptor beta chains from one sample in a study of breast tumors, draining lymph nodes, adjacent tissues. TCRdb fed the multiplex PCR reads into MiXCR, producing one record per CDR3 protein. The data hold approximately 190,000 distinct CDR3 sequences, with approximately 31% observed a single time. The sample was axillary lymph node tissue. Receptors originate from a female donor with breast cancer. Some clones in this sample may be carry-over from other donors' samples. Each CDR3 is given with its conserved first and last residue. The order of the fields is D gene, clone size, J gene, V gene, CDR3 protein, CDR3 DNA. A D gene is named only where the DNA matches it firmly. Expanded clones are given a class, and other clones once, few, many or no size at all.

d_call: -
clone_size: many
j_call: TRBJ2-5
v_call: TRBV7-2
cdr3_aa: CASSRGHATEETQYF
cdr3_nt: TGTGCCAGCAGCCGGGGACATGCCACCGAAGAGACCCAGTACTTC

d_call: TRBD1
clone_size: many
j_call: TRBJ1-5
v_call: TRBV19
cdr3_aa: CASRGGQGGYPQHF
cdr3_nt: TGTGCCAGCCGTGGGGGACAGGGCGGTTATCCCCAGCATTTT

d_call: TRBD2
clone_size: -
j_call: TRBJ2-5
v_call: TRBV5-1
cdr3_aa: CASSSTSGMHETQYF
cdr3_nt: TGCGCCAGCAGCTCGACTAGCGGGATGCACGAGACCCAGTACTTC

d_call: -
clone_size: many
j_call: TRBJ1-5
v_call: TRBV7-8
cdr3_aa: CASSLGTGINSNQPQHF
cdr3_nt: TGTGCCAGCAGCTTAGGCACCGGGATTAATAGCAATCAGCCCCAGCATTTT

d_call: TRBD2
clone_size: many
j_call: TRBJ2-2
v_call: TRBV7-2
cdr3_aa: CASSLRGGYSSGPNTGELFF
cdr3_nt: TGTGCCAGCAGCTTAAGGGGGGGGTACTCTAGCGGGCCGAACACCGGGGAGCTGTTTTTT

d_call: -
clone_size: many
j_call: TRBJ2-2
v_call: TRBV6-5
cdr3_aa: CASSLGINTGELFF
cdr3_nt: TGTGCCAGCAGTCTAGGGATTAACACCGGGGAGCTGTTTTTT

d_call: -
clone_size: many
j_call: TRBJ1-3
v_call: TRBV7-9
cdr3_aa: CASTPGGNTIYF
cdr3_nt: TGTGCCAGCACCCCTGGGGGAAACACCATATATTTT

d_call: -
clone_size: many
j_call: TRBJ1-2
v_call: TRBV24-1
cdr3_aa: CATSGAGNSYGYTF
cdr3_nt: TGTGCCACCAGTGGCGCAGGGAACTCCTATGGCTACACCTTC

d_call: TRBD2
clone_size: many
j_call: TRBJ2-7
v_call: TRBV7-8
cdr3_aa: CASSLGSSGASYEQYF
cdr3_nt: TGTGCCAGCAGCTTAGGGTCTAGCGGGGCCTCCTACGAGCAGTACTTC

d_call: TRBD2
clone_size: -
j_call: TRBJ2-3
v_call: TRBV24-1
cdr3_aa: CATSDRTSGGAETDTQYF
cdr3_nt: TGTGCCACCAGTGACCGGACTAGCGGGGGGGCCGAGACAGATACGCAGTATTTT

d_call: -
clone_size: many
j_call: TRBJ2-5
v_call: TRBV7-2
cdr3_aa: CASLPIGVTGEGEPQYF
cdr3_nt: TGTGCCAGCCTCCCTATCGGCGTGACAGGGGAGGGGGAGCCCCAGTACTTC

d_call: TRBD1
clone_size: -
j_call: TRBJ2-4
v_call: TRBV5-4
cdr3_aa: CASSLLGQGVKNIQYF
cdr3_nt: TGTGCCAGCAGCTTGCTGGGACAGGGTGTCAAAAACATTCAGTACTTC

d_call: -
clone_size: many
j_call: TRBJ1-2
v_call: TRBV30
cdr3_aa: CAWSGGSWGYGYTF
cdr3_nt: TGTGCCTGGAGTGGTGGCTCTTGGGGCTATGGCTACACCTTC

d_call: -
clone_size: many
j_call: TRBJ1-2
v_call: TRBV20-1
cdr3_aa: CSAGDKDYGYTF
cdr3_nt: TGCAGTGCCGGCGACAAGGACTATGGCTACACCTTC

d_call: -
clone_size: few
j_call: TRBJ1-1
v_call: TRBV20-1
cdr3_aa: CSAMRSGWGDNTEAFF
cdr3_nt: TGCAGTGCTATGCGCAGTGGGTGGGGAGATAACACTGAAGCTTTCTTT

d_call: -
clone_size: -
j_call: TRBJ2-4
v_call: TRBV4-3
cdr3_aa: CASSQDFRGQQGPGAKNIQYF
cdr3_nt: TGCGCCAGCAGCCAAGATTTTCGGGGTCAGCAGGGACCGGGAGCCAAAAACATTCAGTACTTC

d_call: TRBD1
clone_size: many
j_call: TRBJ2-7
v_call: TRBV4-1
cdr3_aa: CASSQLQQGEQYF
cdr3_nt: TGCGCCAGCAGCCAACTCCAACAGGGGGAGCAGTACTTC

d_call: -
clone_size: -
j_call: TRBJ2-5
v_call: TRBV29-1
cdr3_aa: CSVVYYLPETQYF
cdr3_nt: TGCAGCGTTGTTTACTACTTACCAGAGACCCAGTACTTC

d_call: -
clone_size: many
j_call: TRBJ1-2
v_call: TRBV20-1
cdr3_aa: CSARDRSRFGYTF
cdr3_nt: TGCAGTGCTAGAGATAGGAGCAGGTTTGGCTACACCTTC

d_call: -
clone_size: -
j_call: TRBJ1-1
v_call: TRBV11-2
cdr3_aa: CASSLGGGLNTEAFF
cdr3_nt: TGTGCCAGCAGCTTAGGAGGGGGGTTGAACACTGAAGCTTTCTTT

d_call: TRBD1
clone_size: few
j_call: TRBJ2-7
v_call: TRBV6-5
cdr3_aa: CASSHSGTGASYEQYF
cdr3_nt: TGTGCCAGCAGTCACTCCGGGACAGGAGCCTCCTACGAGCAGTACTTC

d_call: TRBD2
clone_size: -
j_call: TRBJ2-3
v_call: TRBV20-1
cdr3_aa: CSASPGGHTDTQYF
cdr3_nt: TGCAGTGCTTCCCCGGGGGGGCACACAGATACGCAGTATTTT

d_call: -
clone_size: -
j_call: TRBJ2-5
v_call: TRBV20-1
cdr3_aa: CSARPGGESAETQYF
cdr3_nt: TGCAGTGCTAGACCAGGTGGAGAGTCGGCGGAGACCCAGTACTTC

d_call: -
clone_size: many
j_call: TRBJ1-3
v_call: TRBV11-2
cdr3_aa: CASSLGQFSGNTIYF
cdr3_nt: TGTGCCAGCAGCTTAGGACAGTTCTCTGGAAACACCATATATTTT

d_call: -
clone_size: many
j_call: TRBJ1-2
v_call: TRBV6-5
cdr3_aa: CASSLKANYGYTF
cdr3_nt: TGTGCCAGCAGTCTCAAAGCTAACTATGGCTACACCTTC

d_call: TRBD2
clone_size: many
j_call: TRBJ2-1
v_call: TRBV11-2
cdr3_aa: CASSLDGTSGRAWF
cdr3_nt: TGTGCCAGCAGCTTAGACGGGACTAGCGGGAGGGCCTGGTTC

d_call: TRBD1
clone_size: many
j_call: TRBJ1-4
v_call: TRBV19
cdr3_aa: CASSDRGNEKLFF
cdr3_nt: TGTGCCAGTAGTGACAGGGGGAATGAAAAACTGTTTTTT

d_call: -
clone_size: many
j_call: TRBJ2-5
v_call: TRBV12-3/TRBV12-4
cdr3_aa: CASRLMEGETQYF
cdr3_nt: TGTGCCAGCAGACTTATGGAGGGAGAGACCCAGTACTTC

d_call: -
clone_size: many
j_call: TRBJ2-5
v_call: TRBV2
cdr3_aa: CASTRVQETQYF
cdr3_nt: TGTGCCAGCACCAGGGTCCAAGAGACCCAGTACTTC

d_call: TRBD1
clone_size: many
j_call: TRBJ2-2
v_call: TRBV4-1
cdr3_aa: CASSQPDRGNGELFF
cdr3_nt: TGCGCCAGCAGCCAACCGGACAGGGGTAACGGGGAGCTGTTTTTT

d_call: TRBD1
clone_size: many
j_call: TRBJ1-2
v_call: TRBV19
cdr3_aa: CASSFPGTGNGYTF
cdr3_nt: TGTGCCAGTAGTTTCCCCGGGACAGGGAATGGCTACACCTTC

d_call: TRBD2
clone_size: many
j_call: TRBJ2-5
v_call: TRBV7-7
cdr3_aa: CASSFSGGARETQYF
cdr3_nt: TGTGCTAGCAGCTTTAGCGGGGGGGCCCGAGAGACCCAGTACTTC

d_call: -
clone_size: many
j_call: TRBJ1-2
v_call: TRBV7-2
cdr3_aa: CASSPAGHQGYTF
cdr3_nt: TGTGCCAGCAGCCCGGCGGGGCATCAGGGCTACACCTTC

d_call: TRBD2
clone_size: few
j_call: TRBJ2-1
v_call: TRBV20-1
cdr3_aa: CSAPEGAGGEQFF
cdr3_nt: TGCAGTGCTCCAGAGGGAGCGGGGGGGGAGCAGTTCTTC

d_call: -
clone_size: many
j_call: TRBJ2-7
v_call: TRBV18
cdr3_aa: CASSPGGKEGEQYF
cdr3_nt: TGTGCCAGCTCACCCGGGGGTAAGGAGGGCGAGCAGTACTTC

d_call: -
clone_size: many
j_call: TRBJ2-5
v_call: TRBV6-5
cdr3_aa: CASYAQVGETQYF
cdr3_nt: TGTGCCAGCTACGCGCAGGTGGGAGAGACCCAGTACTTC

d_call: -
clone_size: many
j_call: TRBJ2-6
v_call: TRBV12-3/TRBV12-4
cdr3_aa: CASSPSGGANVLTF
cdr3_nt: TGTGCCAGCAGTCCCTCCGGTGGGGCCAACGTCCTGACTTTC

d_call: -
clone_size: many
j_call: TRBJ2-2
v_call: TRBV16
cdr3_aa: CASSLNTYTGELFF
cdr3_nt: TGTGCCAGCAGCCTTAACACCTACACCGGGGAGCTGTTTTTT

d_call: -
clone_size: -
j_call: TRBJ1-3
v_call: TRBV5-6
cdr3_aa: CASSLHRTTIYF
cdr3_nt: TGTGCCAGCAGCTTGCATCGAACCACCATATATTTT

d_call: -
clone_size: -
j_call: TRBJ2-1
v_call: TRBV28
cdr3_aa: CASSSPGSLNEQFF
cdr3_nt: TGTGCCAGCAGTTCCCCCGGATCCCTGAATGAGCAGTTCTTC

d_call: TRBD2
clone_size: many
j_call: TRBJ2-3
v_call: TRBV20-1
cdr3_aa: CSARDQGASGGTDTQYF
cdr3_nt: TGCAGTGCTAGAGATCAGGGTGCTAGCGGGGGCACAGATACGCAGTATTTT

d_call: -
clone_size: many
j_call: TRBJ1-6
v_call: TRBV20-1
cdr3_aa: CSARDLKGRGDSPLHF
cdr3_nt: TGCAGTGCTAGAGATCTGAAGGGACGGGGGGATTCACCCCTCCACTTT